Included here is one T cell receptor (beta chain) sequence, with context. Its antigen is as yet unknown. The entirety of the isolated RNA underwent reverse transcription, so expressed TCRB transcripts were sequenced. Repertoires were generated with immunoSEQ multiplex PCR, while TCRdb's copy carries only in-frame clones and drops some. In the table there are 600,000 or so clones, roughly an eighth of which are singletons. These data originate in a study of beta chain features in type 1 diabetes. Study conclusions and caveats: Shorter TCRB CDR3s, moderately but significantly so, marked every one of the four CD4+ subsets in Type 1 diabetes patients.

Per germline, CDR1 SGHRS and CDR2 YFSETQ. This CDR3 has 15 residues. The V gene lost 2 bases and the J gene lost 2 bases, with 13 bases spanning the gap. The sequenced sample was naive CD4+ T cells from blood. This sequence joins TRBV5-1 and TRBJ2-5; D possibly uses TRBD1 or TRBD2 (5 bases each). The TCR originated in a man younger than 35 with type 1 diabetes. The CDR3 reads CASSLSGTEQETQYF. The CDR3 nucleotides are TGCGCCAGCAGCTTATCCGGGACGGAACAAGAGACCCAGTACTTC.